A selection of T cell receptor beta chains follows, all from one sample in a study of shared clonotypes between healthy human individuals. Repertoires were generated with immunoSEQ multiplex PCR, while TCRdb's copy carries only in-frame clones and drops some. Of about 2.4 million clones in the sample, 85% to 95% were seen once. The specimen sequenced was naive CD4+ T cells sorted from blood. These receptors were obtained from a man between 18 and 29 years old in good health. The CDR3 runs from the conserved cysteine through the conserved F or W. The size field is filled for only some rows; it gives once, few, many or a size class.

abundance	v_gene	j_gene	CDR3aa
once	TRBV9	TRBJ1-5	CASSVEGRTNQPQHF
.	TRBV7-9	TRBJ2-1	CASSLGLAGQYNEQFF
.	TRBV5-1	TRBJ1-1	CASSLQGEQEAFF
.	TRBV6-5	TRBJ1-1	CASSRQPSTEAFF
few	TRBV5-1	TRBJ1-3	CASSTQGAGGNTIYF
.	TRBV11-2	TRBJ2-3	CASRSLTGLAADTQYF
.	TRBV6-5	TRBJ2-7	CASSYKSGGYEQYF
few	TRBV11-2	TRBJ1-2	CACGVSYGYTF
.	TRBV25-1	TRBJ2-1	CATTQAPDSDEQFF
.	TRBV27	TRBJ2-1	CASQRGGIDEQFF
.	TRBV28	TRBJ1-1	CASISGYRGGMRNTEAFF
.	TRBV6-5	TRBJ2-7	CASSWQTGSSYEQYF
.	TRBV28	TRBJ2-1	CASKVTAGSEFF
.	TRBV25-1	TRBJ1-1	CASSEYESIAFF
.	TRBV5-1	TRBJ2-3	CASSSSSGRALSTDTQYF
.	TRBV11-2	TRBJ2-5	CASSEGTSGSWETQYF
.	TRBV7-8	TRBJ2-2	CASSLRGANTGELFF
once	TRBV25-1	TRBJ2-5	CASSVLAGAGETQYF
.	TRBV30	TRBJ1-5	CAWGLNNQPQHF
once	TRBV2	TRBJ2-7	CASKEGGPIYEQYF
.	TRBV7-7	TRBJ1-5	CASTEERGTLGQPQHF
.	TRBV30	TRBJ2-6	CAWTHRRYNSGANVLTF
.	TRBV6-5	TRBJ2-7	CASSFLAGPYEQYF
.	TRBV4-2	TRBJ2-3	CASSQRGTGSDTQYF
.	TRBV25-1	TRBJ1-3	CAGGHGGTIYF
once	TRBV28	TRBJ1-4	CASSLPGEGVEKLFF
.	TRBV19	TRBJ2-4	CASTLTYRGLTGGNIQYF
.	TRBV5-6	TRBJ1-4	CASSSWGQSYEKLFF
.	TRBV4-1	TRBJ2-1	CASSPGGGSGRREQFF
.	TRBV9	TRBJ2-3	CASSVALAASSTDTQYF
.	TRBV7-2	TRBJ2-7	CASARGYEQYF
.	TRBV19	TRBJ1-4	CASSIVWGVATNEKLFF
.	TRBV11-3	TRBJ2-2	CASSTGLAGANTGELFF
.	TRBV2	TRBJ2-7	CASSDGGDEQYF
.	TRBV10-2	TRBJ1-2	CASSEGVGSGYTF
.	TRBV29-1	TRBJ2-3	CSVEPGQTFTDTQYF
few	TRBV10-3	TRBJ1-1	CAISRGSEAFF
few	TRBV27	TRBJ2-1	CASTGDREQFF
.	TRBV19	TRBJ2-2	CASTLQSRGNTGELFF
.	TRBV18	TRBJ1-2	CASSPGTGIGYTF
.	TRBV9	TRBJ2-2	CASSIPPRPGQGAGVGELFF
.	TRBV6-1	TRBJ1-2	CASSERQAGGYTF
.	TRBV6-5	TRBJ1-1	CASSRRTGPEAFF
.	TRBV5-4	TRBJ2-5	CASSNRIAGAETQYF
.	TRBV9	TRBJ1-1	CASSSHTGGNTEAFF
.	TRBV5-4	TRBJ2-5	CASSTSRGKGETQYF
.	TRBV4-1	TRBJ2-5	CASSQTRGETQYF